The present T cell receptor beta chain was sequenced within a study of radiotherapy plus CTLA-4 blockade in lung cancer. Whole-study context: Objective responses were seen in about a sixth of patients, disease control in 31%. Study-wide results and limits: TCR clones of tumor origin grew in blood after radiotherapy plus ipilimumab. Reportedly, early blood T cell clone dynamics best predicted response, with interferon-beta.

Notes on this clone: Its antigen is not identified.

Only in-frame clones appear in the TCRdb table, and some are missing; sequencing was by immunoSEQ multiplex PCR. The sample has about 49,000 clones; around nine tenths are singletons. The V end was cut by 0 bases, the J end by 1 base, with 12 bases between. Germline V gene lookup returns CDR1 MNHEY and CDR2 SVGAGI. The CDR3 is made up of 16 amino acids. Receiving focal radiation plus CTLA-4 blockade with ipilimumab were patients who had chemo-refractory metastatic non-small-cell lung cancer. The genes are TRBV6-5 and TRBJ1-2; D possibly corresponds to TRBD1 (5 bases). This TCR came from a human donor with non-small cell lung cancer whose response to radiotherapy plus ipilimumab could not be evaluated. The sequenced sample was peripheral blood, obtained from a patient treated with radiotherapy plus ipilimumab. The CDR3 DNA is TGTGCCAGCAGTTACTCGGGAAGGGGTCTTAACTATGGCTACACCTTC. Translation: CASSYSGRGLNYGYTF.